These 3 T cell receptor beta chains came from one sample sequenced in a study of blood T cell repertoires in COVID-19. Measured with immunoSEQ multiplex PCR; TCRdb has only the in-frame clones, and not every one. The sample lists fewer than 250,000 clones, around 87% seen once, with 20% to 25% in the top ten. Sequencing was performed on PBMCs or T cells enriched from blood (not recorded which). These receptor sequences come from a woman aged 40 to 55 in a cohort exposed to, infected with or recovered from COVID-19 (not recorded which).

The chain has TRBV5-5 and TRBJ2-1; TRBD2 is a possible D gene (6 bases). Trimming took 1 base from V and 2 from J, leaving 13 bases between them. This CDR3 is built from 16 residues. CDR1 is SGHKS and CDR2 is YYEKEE in the germline V gene (reference sequence). CDR3 residues: CASSLLSGRPYNEQFF. In DNA form, the CDR3 reads TGTGCCAGCAGCTTGTTGTCAGGGAGGCCCTACAATGAGCAGTTCTTC.

The chain carries TRBV27 and TRBJ1-1, with D possibly matching TRBD1 (5 bases). Trimming shortened V by 1 base and J by 5 bases, and 20 bases separated the two germline ends. This CDR3 region has 17 residues. CDR1 is MNHEY, CDR2 SMNVEV, per germline (reference sequence). CDR3 DNA: TGTGCCAGCAGTTTATTATGGACAATCTCTAGTAAGACTGAAGCTTTCTTT. Its translation is CASSLLWTISSKTEAFF.

CDR3: CASSIAGGGNYEQYF. CDR3 nucleotide sequence: TGTGCCAGTTCTATAGCGGGGGGAGGAAACTACGAGCAGTACTTC. J is TRBJ2-7 and V is TRBV19, with 10 positions matching TRBD2. The CDR3 consists of 15 residues. Trimming removed 8 bases from V and 3 bases from J; junction bases left unmatched: 10. Per the germline V gene, CDR1 is LNHDA and CDR2 is SQIVND (reference sequence).